This T cell receptor beta chain derives from a study of T-cell reconstitution after alpha-beta-depleted transplantation in children. Study-wide points: Alpha-beta T cells about two months after transplant reportedly derived from several hundred expanded graft clones.

Many counts were recorded for this clonotype. The antigen is undetermined. The TCRbeta library was prepared with unique molecular identifiers. Via MiXCR, TCRdb re-called the PCR reads, giving one row per CDR3 protein. The sample shows about 870,000 distinct CDR3 sequences, less than 20% of them seen only once. Trimming shortened V by 7 bases and J by 3 bases, and 12 bases separated the two germline ends. CDR1 and CDR2 (germline): SGHRS, YFSETQ. This CDR3 has 13 residues. This clonotype was obtained from a male patient younger than 18 who had a stem cell transplant for acute lymphoblastic leukemia, so the T cells may come from the graft donor. The V and J genes are TRBV5-1 and TRBJ2-3; maybe TRBD1 (5 bases). This material consisted of PBMCs, mostly from graft donor cells, taken 360 days after TCRalphabeta/CD19-depleted stem cell transplant. The CDR3 DNA reads TGCGCCAGCGGACACCAGGTAACAGATACGCAGTATTTT. Amino acids: CASGHQVTDTQYF.